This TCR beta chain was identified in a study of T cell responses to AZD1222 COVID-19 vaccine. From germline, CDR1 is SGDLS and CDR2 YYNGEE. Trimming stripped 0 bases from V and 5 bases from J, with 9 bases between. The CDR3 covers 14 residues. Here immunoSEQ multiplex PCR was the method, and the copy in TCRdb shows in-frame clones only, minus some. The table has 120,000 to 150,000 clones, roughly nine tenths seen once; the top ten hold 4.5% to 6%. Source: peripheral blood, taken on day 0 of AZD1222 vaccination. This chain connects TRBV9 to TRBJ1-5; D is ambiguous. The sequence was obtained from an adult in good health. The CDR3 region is CASSVGAEDQPQHF. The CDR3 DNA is TGTGCCAGCAGCGTAGGAGCGGAGGATCAGCCCCAGCATTTT.